Each of the 9 T cell receptor beta chains below was sequenced from the same sample in a study of cytomegalovirus exposure and HLA in healthy donors. PCR primers comprised 60 Vbeta and 13 Jbeta primers. The table came from immunoSEQ multiplex PCR; TCRdb's copy has only in-frame clones and leaves some out. There are fewer than 250,000 clones in the sample; 76% occur only once, and 0.63% lies in the top ten. Material for sequencing was PBMCs. These receptors were collected from a man in his late teens or twenties in good health and CMV-seronegative.

The chain uses TRBV7-2 and TRBJ2-7; 9 nucleotides agree with TRBD2. CDR1 SGHTA and CDR2 FQGNSA come from the germline V gene. The CDR3 is made up of 18 amino acids. V lost 5 bases and J lost 10; bases outside the gene matches: 24. CDR3 sequence (DNA): TGTGCCAGCAGCGGCGGGCGAAGCGGGAGGATTGTGTTTTCAGTCCAGTACTTC. This sequence encodes CASSGGRSGRIVFSVQYF.

The count of this clone is one. The V call is TRBV11-3, the J call TRBJ2-1; D may be TRBD2 (5 bases). V was trimmed by 5 bases and J by 9 bases, leaving 14 bases between them. The CDR3 is made up of 13 amino acids. Germline values: CDR1 SGHNT, CDR2 YENEEA. CDR3 region: CASSTLSEGEQFF. For the CDR3, the DNA is TGTGCCAGCAGCACGCTCTCAGAGGGTGAGCAGTTCTTC.

This clone has only a few counts. The chain has TRBV2 and TRBJ2-1; the match to TRBD2 covers 7 bases. The germline CDR1 and CDR2 sequences are SNHLY and FYNNEI. The CDR3 loop spans 15 amino acids. After removal of 6 bases from V and 8 bases from J, the junction contained 13 bases not matched to a gene. As DNA, the CDR3 is TGTGCCAGCAGGGGAGGGTCGGGCCCTGTCGATGAGCAGTTCTTC. This gives the protein CASRGGSGPVDEQFF.

V and J are TRBV29-1 and TRBJ1-1; no clear D. The CDR3 is made up of 15 amino acids. V gave up 3 bases and J gave up 3 bases, with 17 bases separating them. Per the germline V gene, CDR1 is SQVTM and CDR2 is ANQGSEA. The CDR3 nucleotides read TGCAGCGTTGATGGGCGGGGAAGATTGGACACTGAAGCTTTCTTT. Residues: CSVDGRGRLDTEAFF.

CDR3 amino acids: CASSIRDSRGNTEAFF. In DNA, the CDR3 is TGTGCCAGTAGTATTAGGGACAGTCGCGGAAACACTGAAGCTTTCTTT. V gene TRBV19 combines with J gene TRBJ1-1, with 7 bases fitting TRBD1. This CDR3 has 16 residues. Germline CDR1 and CDR2: LNHDA and SQIVND (reference sequence). The V and J ends lost 3 bases and 2 bases, in that order; junction bases with no gene match: 9.

The chain carries TRBV5-1 and TRBJ2-2; weak D call: TRBD2 (6 bases). V dropped 3 bases and J dropped 4 bases, with 19 bases sitting between them. CDR3 size: 17 residues. The germline gives CDR1 SGHRS, CDR2 YFSETQ. In DNA, the CDR3 is TGCGCCAGCAGCTCCCTCGCGTCCCGGGGAGGCACCGGGGAGCTGTTTTTT. Translation: CASSSLASRGGTGELFF.

The chain carries TRBV7-3 and TRBJ2-7; 10 bases agree with TRBD1. CDR1 and CDR2 from the germline V gene are SGHTA and FQGTGA. The CDR3 spans 14 residues. Trimming took 0 bases from V and 5 from J; bases not matched to a gene: 1. The CDR3 nucleotides are TGTGCCAGCAGCTTAACCGGGACAGGGGACGAGCAGTACTTC. Its protein is CASSLTGTGDEQYF.

In this sample, this clone turned up a few times. This sequence joins TRBV7-9 and TRBJ2-7, with D maybe TRBD2 (6 bases). From germline, CDR1 is SEHNR and CDR2 FQNEAQ (reference sequence). The CDR3 length is 14 residues. Trimming cost V 3 bases and J 2 bases, with 11 bases left between them. CDR3 coding DNA: TGTGCCAGCAGCTTTGTTGGGGGGACCTACGAGCAGTACTTC. It translates to CASSFVGGTYEQYF.

The genes are TRBV6-5 and TRBJ1-1, with D hard to call. The CDR3 totals 14 residues. Germline CDR1 MNHEY, CDR2 SVGAGI. Trimming pared 5 bases from V and 2 bases from J, leaving 12 bases between. This CDR3 is CASSQEGDNTEAFF. The CDR3 DNA sequence: TGTGCCAGCAGTCAGGAGGGAGACAACACTGAAGCTTTCTTT.